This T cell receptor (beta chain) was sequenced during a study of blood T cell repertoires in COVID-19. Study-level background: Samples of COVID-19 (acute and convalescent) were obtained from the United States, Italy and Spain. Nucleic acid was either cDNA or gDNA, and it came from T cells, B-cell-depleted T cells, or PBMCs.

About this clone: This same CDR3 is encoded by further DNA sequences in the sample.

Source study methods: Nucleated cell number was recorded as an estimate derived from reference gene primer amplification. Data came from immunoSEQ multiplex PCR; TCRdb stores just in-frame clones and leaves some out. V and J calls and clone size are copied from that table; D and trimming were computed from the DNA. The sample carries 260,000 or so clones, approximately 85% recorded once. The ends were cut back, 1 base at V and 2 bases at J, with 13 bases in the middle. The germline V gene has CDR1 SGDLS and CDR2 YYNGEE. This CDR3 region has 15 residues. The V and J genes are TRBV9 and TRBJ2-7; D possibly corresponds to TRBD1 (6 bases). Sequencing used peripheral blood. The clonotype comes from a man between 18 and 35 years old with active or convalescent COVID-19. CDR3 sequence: CASSVTGTATYEQYF. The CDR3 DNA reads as TGTGCCAGCAGCGTAACAGGGACCGCCACCTACGAGCAGTACTTC.